Presented here are 6 T cell receptor beta chains from one specimen sequenced in a study of cytotoxic CD8 clonotypes in ibrutinib-treated CLL. Assay: immunoSEQ multiplex PCR; the TCRdb copy retains only in-frame clones and omits some. The sample lists hundreds of thousands of clones, about 80% occurring once. Material: PBMCs, obtained before ibrutinib treatment. The source is a human donor with chronic lymphocytic leukemia.

This clone came up once. The chain is built from TRBV5-6 and TRBJ2-2, with D possibly matching TRBD1 (5 bases). CDR1 SGHDT and CDR2 YYEEEE come from the germline V gene. Deletions cut 0 bases from V and 5 bases from J, with 8 bases between. The CDR3 is 14 residues long. The CDR3, as DNA: TGTGCCAGCAGCTTGGTCCCAGGGACCGGGGAGCTGTTTTTT. The encoded protein is CASSLVPGTGELFF.

The chain joins TRBV5-1 to TRBJ2-2; unclear D gene. The CDR3 consists of 15 residues. From germline, CDR1 is SGHRS and CDR2 YFSETQ. Trimming took off 2 bases at V and 0 bases at J, with 8 bases between the two ends. The CDR3 DNA is TGCGCCAGCAGCTTTGACACAGCGAACACCGGGGAGCTGTTTTTT. It translates to CASSFDTANTGELFF.

The rearrangement joins TRBV11-3 to TRBJ2-3; 7 nucleotides line up with TRBD2. The V gene's germline CDR1 is SGHNT and CDR2 YENEEA. After removal of 5 bases from V and 1 base from J, the junction contained 3 bases not matched to a gene. CDR3 length: 14 residues. The CDR3 sequence is CASSHGLGTDTQYF. CDR3 coding DNA: TGTGCCAGCAGCCACGGACTAGGCACAGATACGCAGTATTTT.

The J gene is TRBJ1-1, the V gene TRBV13; D unresolved. Trimming took 5 bases from V and 6 from J, leaving 16 bases between them. The CDR3 is 14 residues long. Per the germline V gene, CDR1 is PRHDT and CDR2 is FYEKMQ (reference sequence). The CDR3 bases are TGTGCCAGCAGCCAGGTCGGGCTGCTGGCTGAAGCTTTCTTT. It is translated as CASSQVGLLAEAFF.

This clone was counted a few times. V is TRBV5-1 and J is TRBJ2-5; 7 nucleotides line up with TRBD1. The trim removed 0 bases at V and 4 bases at J, leaving 6 bases unmatched. The CDR3 totals 15 residues. In germline, CDR1 is SGHRS, CDR2 YFSETQ. In DNA form, the CDR3 reads TGCGCCAGCAGCTTGGGACAGGGCTGGGCAGAGACCCAGTACTTC. This codes for CASSLGQGWAETQYF. The full variable domain, completed using reference TRBV5-1 and TRBJ2-5, is KAGVTQTPRYLIKTRGQQVTLSCSPISGHRSVSWYQQTPGQGLQFLFEYFSETQRNKGNFPGRFSGRQFSNSRSEMNVSTLELGDSALYLCASSLGQGWAETQYFGPGTRLLVL.

The genes are TRBV28 and TRBJ1-2; D call uncertain. V dropped 3 bases and J dropped 6 bases, with 17 bases sitting between them. Germline lookup yields CDR1 MDHEN and CDR2 SYDVKM. CDR3 length equals 15 residues. CDR3 amino acids: CASSFWSMSGNGYTF. For the CDR3, the DNA is TGTGCCAGCAGTTTTTGGTCCATGTCGGGGAATGGCTACACCTTC.